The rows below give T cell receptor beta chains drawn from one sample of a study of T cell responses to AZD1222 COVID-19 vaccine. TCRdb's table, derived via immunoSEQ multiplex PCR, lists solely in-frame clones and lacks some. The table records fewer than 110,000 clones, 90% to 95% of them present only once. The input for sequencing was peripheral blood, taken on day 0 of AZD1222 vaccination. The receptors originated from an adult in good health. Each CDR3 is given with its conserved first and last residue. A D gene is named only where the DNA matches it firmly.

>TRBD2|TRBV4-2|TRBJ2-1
CASSQDQASGRASGEQFF
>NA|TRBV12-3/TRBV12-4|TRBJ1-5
CASSFGTEPQHF
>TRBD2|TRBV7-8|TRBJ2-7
CASSLVAGPYEQYF
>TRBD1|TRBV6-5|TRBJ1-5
CASIQRGQGHWPQHF
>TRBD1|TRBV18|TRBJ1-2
CASSPDRVYGYTF
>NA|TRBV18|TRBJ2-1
CASSPTTPGNSEQFF
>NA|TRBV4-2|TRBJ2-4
CASSQDEGRAYIQYF
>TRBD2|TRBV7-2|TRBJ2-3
CASSTSIAGPTDTQYF
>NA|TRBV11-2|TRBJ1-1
CASSLQTLGTEAFF
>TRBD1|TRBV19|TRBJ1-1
CASSMTGGTEAFF
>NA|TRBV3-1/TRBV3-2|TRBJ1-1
CASSLGQLNTEAFF
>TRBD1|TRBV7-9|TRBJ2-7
CASSFIRTGTYEQYF
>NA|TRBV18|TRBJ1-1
CASSPNRDPTGTEAFF
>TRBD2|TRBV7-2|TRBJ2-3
CASSFGSSGSSDTQYF
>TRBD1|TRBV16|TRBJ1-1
CASSRIAVGQGSEAFF
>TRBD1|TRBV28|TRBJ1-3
CASSSQGGNTIYF
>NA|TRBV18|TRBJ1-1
CASSRGTIVNTEAFF
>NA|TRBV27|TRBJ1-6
CASSLISGWSSYNSPLHF
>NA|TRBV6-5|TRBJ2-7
CASSREPSYEQYF
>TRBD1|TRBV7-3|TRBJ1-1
CASSQGQGHTEAFF
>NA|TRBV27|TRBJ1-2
CASSPGGVQFIYGYTF
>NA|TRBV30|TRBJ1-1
CAWTRGGRRAEAFF
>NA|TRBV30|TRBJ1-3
CAGMGGRLGNTIYF
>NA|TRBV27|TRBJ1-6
CASSLMGSSDNSPLHF
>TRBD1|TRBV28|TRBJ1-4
CASRRQTGDHEKLFF
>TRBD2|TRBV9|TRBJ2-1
CASTSIDGTHLAGGPEDEQFF
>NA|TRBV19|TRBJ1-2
CASRSRQANYGYTF
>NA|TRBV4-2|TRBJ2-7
CASSQDWNVYSYEQYF
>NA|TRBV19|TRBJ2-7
CASSIDPPGGLVGEQYF
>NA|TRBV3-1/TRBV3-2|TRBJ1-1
CASSHSPAGEAFF
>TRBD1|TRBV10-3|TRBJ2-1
CAISSTGGAYNEQFF
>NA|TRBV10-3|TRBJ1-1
CAINDRKNTEAFF
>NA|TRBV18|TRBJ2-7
CASSPDYEQYF
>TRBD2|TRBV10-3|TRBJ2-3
CATGSFSGRSQDTQYF
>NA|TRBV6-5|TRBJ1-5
CASSLSGNTNQPQHF
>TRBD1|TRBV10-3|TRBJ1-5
CAISESGQANQPQHF
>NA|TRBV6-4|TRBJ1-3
CARTPVRTLRGSGNTIYF
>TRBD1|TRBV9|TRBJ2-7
CASSTGQGGYEQYF
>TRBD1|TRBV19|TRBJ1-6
CASRTGHYNSPLHF